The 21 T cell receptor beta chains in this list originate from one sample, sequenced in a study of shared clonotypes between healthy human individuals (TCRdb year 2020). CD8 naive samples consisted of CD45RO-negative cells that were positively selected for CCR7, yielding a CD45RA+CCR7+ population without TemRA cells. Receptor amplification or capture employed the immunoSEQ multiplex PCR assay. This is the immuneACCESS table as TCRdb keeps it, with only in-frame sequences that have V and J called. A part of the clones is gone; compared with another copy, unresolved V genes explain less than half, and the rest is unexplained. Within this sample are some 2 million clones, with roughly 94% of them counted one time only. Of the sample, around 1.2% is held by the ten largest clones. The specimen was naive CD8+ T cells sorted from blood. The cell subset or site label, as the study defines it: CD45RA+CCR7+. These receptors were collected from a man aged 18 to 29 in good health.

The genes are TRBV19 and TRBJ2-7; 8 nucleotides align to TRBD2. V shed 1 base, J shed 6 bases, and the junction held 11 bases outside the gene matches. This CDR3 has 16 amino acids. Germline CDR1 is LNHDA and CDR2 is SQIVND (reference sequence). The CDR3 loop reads CASSIAVGGLAAEQYF. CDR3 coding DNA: TGTGCCAGTAGTATAGCGGTAGGAGGACTAGCTGCCGAGCAGTACTTC.

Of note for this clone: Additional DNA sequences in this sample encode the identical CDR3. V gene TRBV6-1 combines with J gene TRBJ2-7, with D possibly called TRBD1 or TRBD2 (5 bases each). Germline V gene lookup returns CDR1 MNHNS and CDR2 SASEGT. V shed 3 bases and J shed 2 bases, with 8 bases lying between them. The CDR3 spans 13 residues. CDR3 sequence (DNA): TGTGCCAGCAGTGAGGTGGGGGCCTACGAGCAGTACTTC. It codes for CASSEVGAYEQYF.

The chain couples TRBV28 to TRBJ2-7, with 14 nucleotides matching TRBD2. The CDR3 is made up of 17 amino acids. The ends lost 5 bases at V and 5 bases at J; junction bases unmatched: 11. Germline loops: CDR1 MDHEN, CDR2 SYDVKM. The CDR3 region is CASSPPGLAGVGNEQYF. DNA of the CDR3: TGTGCCAGCAGTCCCCCGGGACTAGCGGGAGTTGGGAACGAGCAGTACTTC.

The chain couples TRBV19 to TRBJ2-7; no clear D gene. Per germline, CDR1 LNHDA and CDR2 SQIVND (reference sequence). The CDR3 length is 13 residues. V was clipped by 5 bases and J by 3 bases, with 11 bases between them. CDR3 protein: CASSYESRYEQYF. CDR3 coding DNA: TGTGCCAGTAGTTACGAAAGTCGCTACGAGCAGTACTTC.

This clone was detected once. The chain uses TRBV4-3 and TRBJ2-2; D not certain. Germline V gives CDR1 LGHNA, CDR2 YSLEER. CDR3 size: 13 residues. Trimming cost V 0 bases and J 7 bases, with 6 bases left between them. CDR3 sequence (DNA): TGCGCCAGCAGCCAAGAGGCAGACGGGGAGCTGTTTTTT. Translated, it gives CASSQEADGELFF.

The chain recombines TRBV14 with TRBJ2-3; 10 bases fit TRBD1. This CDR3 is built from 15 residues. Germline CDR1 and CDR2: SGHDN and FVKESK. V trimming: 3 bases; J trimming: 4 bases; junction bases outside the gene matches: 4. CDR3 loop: CASSQTGGASDTQYF. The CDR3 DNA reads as TGTGCCAGCAGCCAGACAGGGGGCGCGTCAGATACGCAGTATTTT. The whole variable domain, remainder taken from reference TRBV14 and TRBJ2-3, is EAGVTQFPSHSVIEKGQTVTLRCDPISGHDNLYWYRRVMGKEIKFLLHFVKESKQDESGMPNNRFLAERTGGTYSTLKVQPAELEDSGVYFCASSQTGGASDTQYFGPGTRLTVL.

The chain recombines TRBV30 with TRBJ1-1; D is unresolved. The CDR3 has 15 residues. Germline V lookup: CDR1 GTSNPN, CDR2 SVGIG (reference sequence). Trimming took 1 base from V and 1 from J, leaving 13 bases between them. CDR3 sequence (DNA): TGTGCCTGGAGTGCTGCCCGGATTTCGAACACTGAAGCTTTCTTT. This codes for CAWSAARISNTEAFF.

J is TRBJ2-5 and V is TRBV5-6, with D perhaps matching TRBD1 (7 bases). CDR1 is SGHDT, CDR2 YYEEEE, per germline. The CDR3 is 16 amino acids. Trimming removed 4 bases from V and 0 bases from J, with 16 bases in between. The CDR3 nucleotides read TGTGCCAGCAGCGGAGGGACAGATATCAACCAAGAGACCCAGTACTTC. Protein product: CASSGGTDINQETQYF.

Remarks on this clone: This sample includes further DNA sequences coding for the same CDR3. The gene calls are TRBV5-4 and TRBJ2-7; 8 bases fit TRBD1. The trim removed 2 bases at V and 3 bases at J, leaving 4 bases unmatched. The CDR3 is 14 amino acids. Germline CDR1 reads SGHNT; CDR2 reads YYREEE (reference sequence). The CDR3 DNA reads TGTGCCAGCAGCTTCGACAGGGGAAGCTACGAGCAGTACTTC. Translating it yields CASSFDRGSYEQYF.

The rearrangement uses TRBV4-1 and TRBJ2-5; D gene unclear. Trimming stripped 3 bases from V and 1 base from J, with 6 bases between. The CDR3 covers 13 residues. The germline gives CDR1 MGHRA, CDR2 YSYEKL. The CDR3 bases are TGCGCCAGCAGCCACCTGTCCCAAGAGACCCAGTACTTC. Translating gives CASSHLSQETQYF.

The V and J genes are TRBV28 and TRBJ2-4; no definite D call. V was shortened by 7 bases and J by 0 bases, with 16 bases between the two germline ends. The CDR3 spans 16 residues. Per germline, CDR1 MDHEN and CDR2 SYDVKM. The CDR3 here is CASTTRVLEAKNIQYF. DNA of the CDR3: TGTGCCAGCACCACCAGAGTGCTTGAAGCCAAAAACATTCAGTACTTC.

The CDR3 nucleotides read TGTGCCAGCACTGACCCTAGGGGATACAACTATGGCTACACCTTC. It codes for CASTDPRGYNYGYTF. The V call is TRBV2, the J call TRBJ1-2, with D possibly TRBD1 on 5 matching bases. In germline, CDR1 is SNHLY, CDR2 FYNNEI. The CDR3 sequence is 15 residues long. V was cut by 7 bases and J by 2 bases, with 17 bases left in between.

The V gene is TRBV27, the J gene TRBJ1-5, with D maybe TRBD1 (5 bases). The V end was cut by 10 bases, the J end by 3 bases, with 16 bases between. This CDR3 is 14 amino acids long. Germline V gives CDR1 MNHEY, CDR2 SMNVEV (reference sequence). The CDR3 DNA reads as TGTGCCACCGCGGCAACAGGTTCCAATCAGCCCCAGCATTTT. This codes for CATAATGSNQPQHF.

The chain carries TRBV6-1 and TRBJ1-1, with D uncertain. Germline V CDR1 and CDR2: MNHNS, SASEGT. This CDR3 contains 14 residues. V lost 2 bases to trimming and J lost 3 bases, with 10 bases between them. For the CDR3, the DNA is TGTGCCAGCAGTGAATGGGAGGTCCACACTGAAGCTTTCTTT. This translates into CASSEWEVHTEAFF.

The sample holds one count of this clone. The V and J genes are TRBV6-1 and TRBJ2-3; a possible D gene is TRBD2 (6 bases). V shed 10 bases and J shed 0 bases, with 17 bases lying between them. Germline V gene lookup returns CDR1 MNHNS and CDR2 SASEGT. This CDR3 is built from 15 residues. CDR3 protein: CATSTGTSSTDTQYF. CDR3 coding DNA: TGTGCCACCTCTACCGGGACTTCAAGCACAGATACGCAGTATTTT.

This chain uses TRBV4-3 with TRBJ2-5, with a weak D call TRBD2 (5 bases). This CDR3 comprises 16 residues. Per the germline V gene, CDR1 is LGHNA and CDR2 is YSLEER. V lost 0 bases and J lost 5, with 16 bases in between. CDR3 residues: CASSQDGSGLAETQYF. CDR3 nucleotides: TGCGCCAGCAGCCAAGACGGCTCGGGGTTAGCGGAGACCCAGTACTTC.

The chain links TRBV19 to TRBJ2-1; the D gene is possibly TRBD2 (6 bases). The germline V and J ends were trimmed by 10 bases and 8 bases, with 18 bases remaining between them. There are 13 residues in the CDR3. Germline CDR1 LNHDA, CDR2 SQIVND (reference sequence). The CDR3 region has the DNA TGTGCCACCCGGGACTTCCTTGGGGATGAGCAGTTCTTC. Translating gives CATRDFLGDEQFF.

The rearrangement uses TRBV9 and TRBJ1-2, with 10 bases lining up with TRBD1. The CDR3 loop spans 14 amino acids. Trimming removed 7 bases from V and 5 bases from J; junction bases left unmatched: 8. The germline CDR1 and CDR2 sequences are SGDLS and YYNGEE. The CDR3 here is CASHAGTGVYGYTF. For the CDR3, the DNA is TGTGCCAGCCACGCCGGGACAGGGGTTTATGGCTACACCTTC.

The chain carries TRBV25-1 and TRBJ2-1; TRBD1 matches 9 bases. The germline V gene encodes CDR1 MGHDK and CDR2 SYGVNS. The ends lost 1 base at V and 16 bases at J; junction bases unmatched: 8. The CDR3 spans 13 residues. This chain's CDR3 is CASSESLGTGTFF. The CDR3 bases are TGTGCCAGCAGTGAATCCCTCGGGACAGGGACCTTCTTC.

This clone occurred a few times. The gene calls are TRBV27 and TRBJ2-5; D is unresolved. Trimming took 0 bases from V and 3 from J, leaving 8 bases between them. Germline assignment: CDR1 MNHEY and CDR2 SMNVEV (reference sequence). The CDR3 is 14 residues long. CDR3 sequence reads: CASSLSSVEETQYF. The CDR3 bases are TGTGCCAGCAGTTTATCCTCGGTAGAAGAGACCCAGTACTTC.

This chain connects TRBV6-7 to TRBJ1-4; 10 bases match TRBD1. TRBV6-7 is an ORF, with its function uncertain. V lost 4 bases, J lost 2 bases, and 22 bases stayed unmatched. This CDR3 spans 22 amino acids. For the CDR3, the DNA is TGTGCCAGCAGTTCCAAATGGAAAACCGGGACAGGGGATCAGGCGACTAATGAAAAACTGTTTTTT. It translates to CASSSKWKTGTGDQATNEKLFF.